This T cell receptor beta chain derives from a study of read filtering for tumor transcriptome and immune sequencing. Whole-study results and caveats: In IR-seq, single-read clonotypes were 65% to 90% of clonotypes but 3% to 3.5% of reads.

Germline lookup yields CDR1 DFQATT and CDR2 SNEGSKA (reference sequence). The length of the CDR3 is 16 residues. Trimming pared 6 bases from V and 5 bases from J, leaving 23 bases between. This clonotype has ten or more counts. Its antigen is still unknown. From around 440 ng of RNA, a library with molecular barcoded alpha/delta and beta/gamma adaptors was made. TCRdb analysed the reads with MiXCR anew, one entry per CDR3 protein. The sample contains 30,000 to 35,000 distinct CDR3 sequences, approximately 17% of which appear only once. V gene TRBV20-1 combines with J gene TRBJ2-1; D is uncertain. Sequencing input: a population of CD138-negative cells sorted from bone marrow. The TCR was taken from a donor aged 40 or over with multiple myeloma. The CDR3 sequence: CSAQSSWNSWDNEQFF. The DNA for the CDR3 is TGCAGTGCCCAGTCGTCCTGGAACTCGTGGGACAATGAGCAGTTCTTC.